This is a list of T cell receptor beta chains from one sample in a study of cytomegalovirus exposure and HLA in healthy donors. Measured with immunoSEQ multiplex PCR; TCRdb has only the in-frame clones, and not every one. The repertoire holds a few hundred thousand clones, with approximately 80% as singletons. Sample: PBMCs. The receptors shown here come from a man aged 35-49 years in good health and CMV-seronegative. The CDR3 runs from the conserved cysteine through the conserved F or W. Each record gives: J gene, V gene, D gene, clone size, CDR3 DNA, CDR3 protein. The D gene is left open where the match is weak. Expanded clones are given a class, and other clones once, few, many or no size at all.

J: TRBJ2-1; V: TRBV5-1; D: TRBD1; size: NA; DNA: TGCGCCAGCAGCGGAAGACAGGGGTTCCCCAATGAGCAGTTCTTC; CDR3: CASSGRQGFPNEQFF
J: TRBJ2-5; V: TRBV5-4; D: NA; size: NA; DNA: TGTGCCAGCAGCTTGTCGCTAGCCCGTCAAGAGACCCAGTACTTC; CDR3: CASSLSLARQETQYF
J: TRBJ2-3; V: TRBV13; D: TRBD2; size: NA; DNA: TGTGCCAGCAGCTTCGAGCGGGGGAGGGGCACAGATACGCAGTATTTT; CDR3: CASSFERGRGTDTQYF
J: TRBJ1-1; V: TRBV27; D: TRBD1; size: NA; DNA: TGTGCCAGCAGTTTAAAGGCAGGGGGCCGGAGCACTGAAGCTTTCTTT; CDR3: CASSLKAGGRSTEAFF
J: TRBJ2-7; V: TRBV7-6; D: TRBD2; size: NA; DNA: TGTGCCAGCACCTATTTAGCGGGGGGGGGCTACGGCTACGAGCAGTACTTC; CDR3: CASTYLAGGGYGYEQYF
J: TRBJ2-5; V: TRBV7-7; D: TRBD2; size: NA; DNA: TGTGCCAGCAGCTTAAACAGCGGGGGGGAGACCCAGTACTTC; CDR3: CASSLNSGGETQYF
J: TRBJ1-5; V: TRBV27; D: TRBD1; size: NA; DNA: TGTGCCAGCAGTTTGTCGGGACAGGGGAATCAGCCCCAGCATTTT; CDR3: CASSLSGQGNQPQHF
J: TRBJ2-2; V: TRBV9; D: TRBD2; size: NA; DNA: TGTGCCAGCAGCGTAGTAACCAGCGGGGTGAACACCGGGGAGCTGTTTTTT; CDR3: CASSVVTSGVNTGELFF
J: TRBJ2-3; V: TRBV7-3; D: TRBD2; size: few; DNA: TGTGCCAGCAGCCCCGGACTAGCGGGGTTAGTCGATACGCAGTATTTT; CDR3: CASSPGLAGLVDTQYF
J: TRBJ1-2; V: TRBV18; D: TRBD1; size: NA; DNA: TGTGCCAGCTCACCCCTGACGGGACAGGGCCCCAAAGGCTACACCTTC; CDR3: CASSPLTGQGPKGYTF
J: TRBJ1-5; V: TRBV19; D: NA; size: NA; DNA: TGTGCCAGTAGTATAACAAATCAGCCCCAGCATTTT; CDR3: CASSITNQPQHF
J: TRBJ2-1; V: TRBV5-1; D: TRBD2; size: NA; DNA: TGCGCCAGCAGCGGCGGGACTAGATTAAATGAGCAGTTCTTC; CDR3: CASSGGTRLNEQFF
J: TRBJ2-3; V: TRBV7-2; D: TRBD1; size: NA; DNA: TGTGCCAGCAGCTTAGCGAGTACAGGGGGAGATACGCAGTATTTT; CDR3: CASSLASTGGDTQYF
J: TRBJ1-1; V: TRBV6-1; D: NA; size: NA; DNA: TGTGCCAGCAGGGCCAGGGGTGGCACTGAAGCTTTCTTT; CDR3: CASRARGGTEAFF
J: TRBJ1-1; V: TRBV7-8; D: TRBD1; size: NA; DNA: TGTGCCAGCAGCCAAACCCGGACAGGGGAGACTGAAGCTTTCTTT; CDR3: CASSQTRTGETEAFF
J: TRBJ2-2; V: TRBV11-2; D: NA; size: NA; DNA: TGTGCCAGCAGCTTAGATCGGAACACCGGGGAGCTGTTTTTT; CDR3: CASSLDRNTGELFF
J: TRBJ2-2; V: TRBV2; D: NA; size: NA; DNA: TGTGCCAGCGGAGGGATGAACGGGGAGCTGTTTTTT; CDR3: CASGGMNGELFF
J: TRBJ2-3; V: TRBV7-8; D: TRBD2; size: few; DNA: TGTGCCAGCAGCTTTACTAGCGGTAGCACAGATACGCAGTATTTT; CDR3: CASSFTSGSTDTQYF